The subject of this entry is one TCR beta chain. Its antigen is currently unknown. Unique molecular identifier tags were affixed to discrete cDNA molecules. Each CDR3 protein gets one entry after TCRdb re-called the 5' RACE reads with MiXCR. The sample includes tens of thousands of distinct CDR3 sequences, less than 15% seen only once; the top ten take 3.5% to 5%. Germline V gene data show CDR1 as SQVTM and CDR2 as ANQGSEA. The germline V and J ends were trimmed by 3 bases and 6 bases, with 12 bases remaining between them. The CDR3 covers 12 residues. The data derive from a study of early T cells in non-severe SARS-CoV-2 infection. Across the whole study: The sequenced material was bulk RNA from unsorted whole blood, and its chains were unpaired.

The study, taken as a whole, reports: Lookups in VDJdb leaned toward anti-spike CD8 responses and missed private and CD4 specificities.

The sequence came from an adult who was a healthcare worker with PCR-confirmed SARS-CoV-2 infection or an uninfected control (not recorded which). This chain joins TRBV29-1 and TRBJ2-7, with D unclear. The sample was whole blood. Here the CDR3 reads CSVERQPGEQYF. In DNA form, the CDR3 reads TGCAGCGTTGAGCGGCAGCCTGGCGAGCAGTACTTC.